The following is a TCR beta chain sequence with its context. Its antigen is unidentified. The data derive from a study of shared clonotypes between healthy human individuals. General observations from the study: Sorted-subset sequencing, rarefaction showed, was incomplete despite large depth. Naive CD4 clonotype sharing across several donors was 4% to 5.5%. Read depth was anticipated to influence clonotype sharing among donors.

Once extracted for a subset, genomic DNA was divided evenly among several immunoSEQ plates. Data came from immunoSEQ multiplex PCR; TCRdb stores just in-frame clones and leaves some out. The sample lists roughly 2.6 million clones; just over 90% were seen once. The CDR3 sequence is 14 residues long. The V gene lost 11 bases and the J gene lost 0 bases, with 14 bases spanning the gap. Germline V gene sequence: CDR1 MNHNS, CDR2 SASEGT. The chain has TRBV6-1 and TRBJ1-5; possible D gene TRBD1, 5 bases. Sequencing input: naive CD4+ T cells sorted from blood. Documented subset: CD45RA+ positively selected. The receptor was isolated from a man younger than 30 in good health. The CDR3 sequence: CAAQTEYSNQPQHF. The DNA of the CDR3 is TGTGCCGCCCAGACAGAATATAGCAATCAGCCCCAGCATTTT.